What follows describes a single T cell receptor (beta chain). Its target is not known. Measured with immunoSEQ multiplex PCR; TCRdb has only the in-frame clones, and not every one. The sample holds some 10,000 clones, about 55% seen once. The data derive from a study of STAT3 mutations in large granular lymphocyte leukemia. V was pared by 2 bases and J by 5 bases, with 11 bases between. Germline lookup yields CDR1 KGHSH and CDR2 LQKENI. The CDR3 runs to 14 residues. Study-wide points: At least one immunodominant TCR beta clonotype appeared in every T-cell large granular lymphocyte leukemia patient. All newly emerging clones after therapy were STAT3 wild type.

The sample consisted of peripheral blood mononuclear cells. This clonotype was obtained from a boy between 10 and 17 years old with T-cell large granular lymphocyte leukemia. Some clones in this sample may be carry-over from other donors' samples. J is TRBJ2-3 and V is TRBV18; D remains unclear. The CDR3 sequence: CASSPMAREDTQYF. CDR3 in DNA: TGTGCCAGCTCACCAATGGCCCGTGAAGATACGCAGTATTTT.